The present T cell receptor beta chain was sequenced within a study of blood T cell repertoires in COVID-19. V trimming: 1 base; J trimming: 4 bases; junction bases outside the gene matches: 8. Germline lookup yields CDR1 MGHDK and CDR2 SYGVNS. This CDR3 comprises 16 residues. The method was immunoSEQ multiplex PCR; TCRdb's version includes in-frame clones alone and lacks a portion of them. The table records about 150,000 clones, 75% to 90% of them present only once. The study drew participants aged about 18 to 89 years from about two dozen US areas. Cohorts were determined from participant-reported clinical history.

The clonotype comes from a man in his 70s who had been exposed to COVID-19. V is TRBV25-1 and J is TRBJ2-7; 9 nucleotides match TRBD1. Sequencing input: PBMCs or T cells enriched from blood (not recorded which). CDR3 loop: CASSESTGQGWYEQYF. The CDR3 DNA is TGTGCCAGCAGTGAATCCACAGGACAGGGGTGGTACGAGCAGTACTTC.